This TCR beta chain came from a study of blood T cell repertoires in COVID-19. Across the whole study: Sources were T cells, B-cell-depleted T cells, or PBMCs; the material itself was cDNA or gDNA.

This clone appeared a single time. This CDR3 comprises 14 residues. Trimming at V came to 7 bases and at J to 8 bases, leaving 10 bases not matched to a gene. Germline CDR1 is LNHDA and CDR2 is SQIVND (reference sequence). Per the original methods: Quantification of nucleated cells was approximated via reference gene primer amplification. Some clones are missing from TCRdb's copy, which holds only in-frame ones; the method was immunoSEQ multiplex PCR. V, J and clone size were drawn from that table, and D and trimming were deduced from the DNA. The table has about 220,000 clones, 83% seen once. This clonotype was obtained from a woman aged 40 to 55 with active or convalescent COVID-19. The specimen sequenced was peripheral blood. This chain joins TRBV19 and TRBJ1-4; 7 bases are a match to TRBD1. This CDR3 reads CASNFQGTAEKLFF. CDR3 DNA: TGTGCCAGTAATTTTCAGGGGACAGCGGAAAAACTGTTTTTT.